This T cell receptor (beta chain) was profiled in a study of OX40 agonist ivuxolimab in advanced cancers. Overall study results and limits: Near-lowest levels of clonal expansion characterized partial responders at 0.1-3.0 mg/kg.

Trimming stripped 3 bases from V and 4 bases from J, with 7 bases between. CDR3 size: 13 residues. Germline values: CDR1 MNHEY, CDR2 SMNVEV (reference sequence). With respect to this clone: Its antigen is currently unknown.

Assay used: immunoSEQ multiplex PCR; TCRdb lists only in-frame clones, some missing. The repertoire consists of 65,000 to 75,000 clones, with 80% to 95% occurring once and the leading ten covering about 0.45%. The TCR comes from an adult with an advanced solid tumor such as melanoma, head and neck, liver or kidney cancer. V and J are TRBV27 and TRBJ1-5; the D is unclear. The input for sequencing was CD4+ or CD8+ T cells sorted from blood, taken in a trial of the OX40 agonist ivuxolimab. The CDR3 protein is CASSFSGNQPQHF. CDR3 DNA: TGTGCCAGCAGTTTCTCGGGAAATCAGCCCCAGCATTTT.